One sample yielded the 14 T cell receptor beta chains listed below, sequenced in a study of T cells after yellow fever vaccination. TCRdb called the 5' RACE reads again in MiXCR, with one record for every CDR3 protein. The sample records about 200,000 distinct CDR3 sequences, approximately 3.3% being singletons. The sequencing used CD4+ T cells sorted from PBMCs, collected 10 days after the yellow fever booster vaccination. Receptors originate from a young man who received the YFV17D yellow fever vaccine.

The rearrangement joins TRBV20-1 to TRBJ2-3; 13 nucleotides line up with TRBD2. V trimming: 5 bases; J trimming: 3 bases; junction bases outside the gene matches: 5. CDR3 length: 15 residues. The V gene's germline CDR1 is DFQATT and CDR2 SNEGSKA (reference sequence). In nucleotides, the CDR3 is TGCAGTGCTCGGGGGACTAGCGGGGAAACAGATACGCAGTATTTT. Translation: CSARGTSGETDTQYF.

V and J are TRBV5-1 and TRBJ2-3; 7 bases are shared with TRBD1. Germline values: CDR1 SGHRS, CDR2 YFSETQ. This CDR3 region has 13 residues. The V segment lost 0 bases and the J segment 7 bases; nucleotides outside the gene matches: 2. The CDR3 nucleotides read TGCGCCAGCAGCTTGGGAGGGGGCAATACGCAGTATTTT. Translating it yields CASSLGGGNTQYF. The full variable domain, its missing parts supplied by reference TRBV5-1 and TRBJ2-3, is KAGVTQTPRYLIKTRGQQVTLSCSPISGHRSVSWYQQTPGQGLQFLFEYFSETQRNKGNFPGRFSGRQFSNSRSEMNVSTLELGDSALYLCASSLGGGNTQYFGPGTRLTVL.

This clonotype occurred a few times. This chain links TRBV12-3 or TRBV12-4 with TRBJ2-2; D call uncertain. Trimming stripped 2 bases from V and 9 bases from J, with 19 bases between. The CDR3 has 16 amino acids. CDR3 in amino acids: CASSLRQWAEWRELFF. CDR3 DNA sequence: TGTGCCAGCAGTTTAAGGCAGTGGGCTGAGTGGAGGGAGCTGTTTTTT.

This clonotype was counted at least ten times. The J gene is TRBJ1-1, the V gene TRBV6-5, with D tentatively TRBD1 (6 bases). The CDR3 consists of 14 residues. Germline values: CDR1 MNHEY, CDR2 SVGAGI. V lost 3 bases, J lost 1 base, and 9 bases lay in between. The CDR3 DNA follows: TGTGCCAGCAGTTATAGACAGGAGAACACTGAAGCTTTCTTT. As protein: CASSYRQENTEAFF.

This clonotype was seen a few times. The gene calls are TRBV5-1 and TRBJ2-6; no clear D. The germline CDR1 and CDR2 sequences are SGHRS and YFSETQ. CDR3 length: 15 amino acids. Between the trimmed V and J ends, which lost 1 base and 0 bases, there was a span of 5 bases. CDR3 amino acids: CASSLPSSGANVLTF. DNA of the CDR3: TGCGCCAGCAGCTTGCCCAGCTCTGGGGCCAACGTCCTGACTTTC. The whole variable domain, filled in from reference TRBV5-1 and TRBJ2-6, reads KAGVTQTPRYLIKTRGQQVTLSCSPISGHRSVSWYQQTPGQGLQFLFEYFSETQRNKGNFPGRFSGRQFSNSRSEMNVSTLELGDSALYLCASSLPSSGANVLTFGAGSRLTVL.

This clonotype was seen many times. The chain has TRBV18 and TRBJ2-4; D call uncertain. The CDR3 spans 15 residues. Germline V lookup: CDR1 KGHSH, CDR2 LQKENI. The V gene lost 2 bases and the J gene lost 2 bases, with 10 bases spanning the gap. The CDR3 is CASSPASQTKNIQYF. The CDR3 nucleotides read TGTGCCAGCTCACCAGCCTCCCAGACCAAAAACATTCAGTACTTC.

This clonotype has just a few counts. The chain couples TRBV5-1 to TRBJ2-5; either TRBD1 or TRBD2 may supply D (5 bases each). In germline, CDR1 is SGHRS, CDR2 YFSETQ. The V and J ends lost 7 bases and 2 bases respectively, with 15 bases between them. The CDR3 runs 14 residues. The CDR3 loop is CASRPRWGQETQYF. The CDR3 coding sequence is TGCGCCAGCCGCCCTCGTTGGGGGCAAGAGACCCAGTACTTC.

This clonotype appeared many times. This rearrangement joins TRBV20-1 to TRBJ2-5; tentatively, D is TRBD1 or TRBD2 (6 bases each). CDR1 and CDR2 (germline): DFQATT, SNEGSKA (reference sequence). Trimming removed 3 bases from V and 2 bases from J, with 16 bases in between. This CDR3 has 15 amino acids. The CDR3 loop reads CSARRFGGNQETQYF. CDR3 DNA: TGCAGTGCTAGGCGTTTCGGGGGCAATCAAGAGACCCAGTACTTC.

This clonotype was counted ten times or more. V usage is TRBV7-2 and J usage is TRBJ2-6; D may be TRBD1 or TRBD2 (5 bases each). The CDR3 is made up of 16 amino acids. Germline assignment: CDR1 SGHTA and CDR2 FQGNSA. The ends were cut back, 1 base at V and 4 bases at J, with 11 bases in the middle. The CDR3 spells CASSLVSGTGANVLTF. CDR3 sequence (DNA): TGTGCCAGCAGCTTAGTTTCAGGGACCGGGGCCAACGTCCTGACTTTC.

This clonotype has a handful of counts. The CDR3 region has the DNA TGTGCCAGCATGAGGGGGGCGAACACCGGGGAGCTGTTTTTT. Translated, it gives CASMRGANTGELFF. This chain connects TRBV2 to TRBJ2-2, with D perhaps given as TRBD1 or TRBD2 (6 bases each). Trimming left V 7 bases short and J 0 bases short, with 9 bases between. Germline V CDR1 and CDR2: SNHLY, FYNNEI. This CDR3 spans 14 amino acids.

The chain links TRBV19 to TRBJ1-2; 8 bases fit TRBD1. Per the germline V gene, CDR1 is LNHDA and CDR2 is SQIVND (reference sequence). V dropped 8 bases and J dropped 3; count of bases not matched to a gene: 20. The CDR3 has 18 amino acids. The CDR3 nucleotides read TGTGCCAGTTTAGGCGATGAAAGGACAGGGCTTGGTGACTATGGCTACACCTTC. This translates into CASLGDERTGLGDYGYTF.

This clonotype has a count of ten or more. This chain joins TRBV5-1 and TRBJ2-4, with no clear D. The CDR3 length is 14 residues. Germline assignment: CDR1 SGHRS and CDR2 YFSETQ. Trimming pared 1 base from V and 5 bases from J, leaving 10 bases between. The CDR3 loop is CASSLSPDQNIQYF. For the CDR3, the DNA is TGCGCCAGCAGCTTGTCTCCCGACCAAAACATTCAGTACTTC. The full variable domain, with the rest looked up from reference TRBV5-1 and TRBJ2-4, is KAGVTQTPRYLIKTRGQQVTLSCSPISGHRSVSWYQQTPGQGLQFLFEYFSETQRNKGNFPGRFSGRQFSNSRSEMNVSTLELGDSALYLCASSLSPDQNIQYFGAGTRLSVL.

A few counts support this clonotype. J is TRBJ1-4 and V is TRBV5-1, with no clear D. The CDR3 length is 15 residues. CDR1 and CDR2 from the germline V gene are SGHRS and YFSETQ. Trimming stripped 4 bases from V and 6 bases from J, with 16 bases between. CDR3 in amino acids: CASSPRSGRDEKLFF. The CDR3 DNA sequence: TGCGCCAGCAGCCCCCGTTCCGGGAGGGATGAAAAACTGTTTTTT.

The table lists this clonotype with many counts. This rearrangement joins TRBV20-1 to TRBJ1-5, with D perhaps TRBD1 (5 bases). This CDR3 has 13 amino acids. Looked up from germline, CDR1 is DFQATT and CDR2 is SNEGSKA (reference sequence). V lost 5 bases to trimming and J lost 7 bases, with 15 bases between them. In DNA form, the CDR3 reads TGCAGTGCTTCGGGGACGAGGAACCAGCCCCAGCATTTT. Amino acids: CSASGTRNQPQHF.